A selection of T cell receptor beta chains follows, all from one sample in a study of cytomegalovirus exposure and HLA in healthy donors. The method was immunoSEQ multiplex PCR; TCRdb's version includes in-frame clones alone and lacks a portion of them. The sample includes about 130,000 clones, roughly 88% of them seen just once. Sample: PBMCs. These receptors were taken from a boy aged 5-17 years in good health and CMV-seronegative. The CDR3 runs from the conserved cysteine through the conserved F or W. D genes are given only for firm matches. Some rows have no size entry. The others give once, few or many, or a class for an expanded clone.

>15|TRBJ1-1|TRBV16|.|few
TGTGCCAGCAGCCAATTAGTTACCAGGGACAATGAAGCTTTCTTT
CASSQLVTRDNEAFF
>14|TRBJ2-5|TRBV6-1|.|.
TGTGCCAGCAGTGAAGTGGGCAGACAAGAGACCCAGTACTTC
CASSEVGRQETQYF
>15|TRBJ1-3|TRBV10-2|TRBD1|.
TGCGCCAGCAGTGGGACAGGGTTAGATGGAAACACCATATATTTT
CASSGTGLDGNTIYF
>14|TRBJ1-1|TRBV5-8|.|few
TGTGCCAGCAGCTTGGCAAGAGCGGGCACTGAAGCTTTCTTT
CASSLARAGTEAFF
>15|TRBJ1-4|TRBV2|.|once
TGTGCCAGCAGGACAACAGGAACAACTAATGAAAAACTGTTTTTT
CASRTTGTTNEKLFF
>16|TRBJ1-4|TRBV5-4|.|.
TGTGCCAGCGGATTACAGTCCGGACAGACTAATGAAAAACTGTTTTTT
CASGLQSGQTNEKLFF
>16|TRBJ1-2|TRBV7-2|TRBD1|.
TGTGCCAGCAGTCTGAATACAGGGGGCGAAGGCTATGGCTACACCTTC
CASSLNTGGEGYGYTF
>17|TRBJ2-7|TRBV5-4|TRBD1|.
TGTGCCAGCAGCGTCAGTCGTGGGACAGCGTCGACCTACGAGCAGTACTTC
CASSVSRGTASTYEQYF
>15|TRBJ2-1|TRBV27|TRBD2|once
TGTGCCAGCGCGATAGGGGCTAGCGGATACAATGAGCAGTTCTTC
CASAIGASGYNEQFF
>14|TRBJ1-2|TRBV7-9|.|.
TGTGCCAGCAGCTCAGTGGACAGCGCATATGGCTACACCTTC
CASSSVDSAYGYTF
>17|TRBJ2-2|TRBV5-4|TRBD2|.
TGTGCCAGCAGCCTCGGGACTAGCGGGGCGAACACCGGGGAGCTGTTTTTT
CASSLGTSGANTGELFF
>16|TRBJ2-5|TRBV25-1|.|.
TGTGCCAGCAGTGACGGACTCGGGAGAGGTCAAGAGACCCAGTACTTC
CASSDGLGRGQETQYF
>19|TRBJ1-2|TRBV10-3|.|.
TGTGCCATCAGTGAGTCAAGGGCCGCTGGACAGCCATGGGGCTATGGCTACACCTTC
CAISESRAAGQPWGYGYTF
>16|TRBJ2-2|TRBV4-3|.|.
TGCGCCAGCAGCCCGAACCACAGGGTTAACACCGGGGAGCTGTTTTTT
CASSPNHRVNTGELFF
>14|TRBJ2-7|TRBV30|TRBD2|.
TGTGCCTGGAGTATCTTTAGCGGGAGCGGCGAGCAGTACTTC
CAWSIFSGSGEQYF
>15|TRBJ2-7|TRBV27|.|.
TGTGCCAGCAGTCCCTGGGACTCATCCTCCTACGAGCAGTACTTC
CASSPWDSSSYEQYF
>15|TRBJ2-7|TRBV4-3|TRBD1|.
TGCGCCAGCAGCCAGGTACCGGGACAGGGCTACGAGCAGTACTTC
CASSQVPGQGYEQYF
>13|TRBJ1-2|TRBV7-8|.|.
TGTGCCAGCAGCCCGTATGAGATCTATGGCTACACCTTC
CASSPYEIYGYTF
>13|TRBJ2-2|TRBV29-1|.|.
TGCAGCGTTGACCCTTGGAACACCGGGGAGCTGTTTTTT
CSVDPWNTGELFF
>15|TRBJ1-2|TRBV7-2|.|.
TGTGCCAGCAGCTTAGGGGCTGGATCGGTCGATGGCTACACCTTC
CASSLGAGSVDGYTF
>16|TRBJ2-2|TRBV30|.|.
TGTGCCTGGACCCCCTTGGGACTCCCAGGAGCCGGGGAGCTGTTTTTT
CAWTPLGLPGAGELFF
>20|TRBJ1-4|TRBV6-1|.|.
TGTGCCAGCAGTGACAGGGGTATTAGTTCGGGGGGGACAACTAATGAAAAACTGTTTTTT
CASSDRGISSGGTTNEKLFF
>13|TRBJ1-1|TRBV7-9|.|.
TGTGCCAGCAGCCACCGACAGGTCACTGAAGCTTTCTTT
CASSHRQVTEAFF
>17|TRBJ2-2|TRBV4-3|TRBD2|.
TGCGCCAGCAGCCAAGGGACTAGCGGGAGCTTGACCGGGGAGCTGTTTTTT
CASSQGTSGSLTGELFF
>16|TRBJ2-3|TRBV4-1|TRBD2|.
TGCGCCAGCAGCCAAGAATCAAGCGGGATAACAGATACGCAGTATTTT
CASSQESSGITDTQYF
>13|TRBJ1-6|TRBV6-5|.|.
TGTGCCAGCAAATTGGTCGAGCATTCACCCCTCCACTTT
CASKLVEHSPLHF
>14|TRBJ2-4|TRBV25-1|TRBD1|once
TGTGCCAGCAGTGAACAACAGGGGCAAAACATTCAGTACTTC
CASSEQQGQNIQYF
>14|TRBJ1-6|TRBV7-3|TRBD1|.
TGTGCCAGCAGCCGGGACAGTGCGAATTCACCCCTCCACTTT
CASSRDSANSPLHF
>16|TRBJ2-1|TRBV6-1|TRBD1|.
TGTGCCAGCAGTGCCATCCCGGGACAGGATTACAATGAGCAGTTCTTC
CASSAIPGQDYNEQFF
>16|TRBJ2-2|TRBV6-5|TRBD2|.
TGTGCCAGCAGTTCCGGGACTAGCGGGAACACCGGGGAGCTGTTTTTT
CASSSGTSGNTGELFF
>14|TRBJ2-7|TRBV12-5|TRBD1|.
TGTGCTAGTGGTACGGACAGGGCCTACTACGAGCAGTACTTC
CASGTDRAYYEQYF
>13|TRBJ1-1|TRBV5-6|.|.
TGTGCCAGCAGCGGCACAACGAACGCTGAAGCTTTCTTT
CASSGTTNAEAFF
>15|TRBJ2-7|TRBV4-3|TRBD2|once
TGCGCCAGCAGCCAAGCTAGCGGGGGGGCCTACGAGCAGTACTTC
CASSQASGGAYEQYF
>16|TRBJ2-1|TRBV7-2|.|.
TGTGCCAGCTACCGAAGCCGGGGGGCCTCCTACAATGAGCAGTTCTTC
CASYRSRGASYNEQFF